Shown below are 15 T cell receptor beta chains from a single sample sequenced in a study of high-grade serous ovarian cancer treatment subgroups (dated by TCRdb to the early 2020s). Tumor samples were collected prior to definitive surgery or chemotherapy. Library prep was done by the immunoSEQ multiplex PCR assay. TCRdb provides this immuneACCESS table in a form limited to in-frame rearrangements. Some clones are lacking; in checked studies, under half of them reflect an unresolved V gene, and why the rest are absent is not known. A total of approximately 5,000 clones appear in this sample, roughly 75% of them only once. The ten largest account for around 10% of the sample. The sequenced sample was tumor tissue. The receptors shown here come from a human donor with high-grade serous ovarian cancer.

This sequence joins TRBV6-6 and TRBJ2-2; D call uncertain. CDR3 length: 15 residues. Between the trimmed V and J ends, which lost 0 bases and 4 bases, there was a span of 9 bases. CDR1 MNHNY and CDR2 SVGAGI come from the germline V gene (reference sequence). Here the CDR3 reads CASSYSSVSTGELFF. As DNA, the CDR3 is TGTGCCAGCAGTTACTCAAGTGTAAGCACCGGGGAGCTGTTTTTT.

V gene TRBV5-4 combines with J gene TRBJ2-1; D gene ambiguous. Germline CDR1 and CDR2: SGHNT and YYREEE (reference sequence). The V end was cut by 1 base, the J end by 0 bases, with 14 bases between. The CDR3 spans 17 residues. The CDR3 sequence is CASSLMGLLSSYNEQFF. For the CDR3, the DNA is TGTGCCAGCAGCTTGATGGGCTTACTTAGCTCCTACAATGAGCAGTTCTTC.

In this sample, this clone is medium-sized. The CDR3 DNA is TGTGCCAGCAGCTCAACCTACGAGCAGTACTTC. Translation gives CASSSTYEQYF. V and J are TRBV5-4 and TRBJ2-7; D unresolved. Deletions cut 3 bases from V and 2 bases from J, with 3 bases between. The CDR3 is made up of 11 amino acids. Germline loops: CDR1 SGHNT, CDR2 YYREEE (reference sequence).

This clone was found once. V and J are TRBV10-3 and TRBJ2-5; D is unresolved. Germline V gene sequence: CDR1 ENHRY, CDR2 SYGVKD. V lost 8 bases, J lost 1 base, and 11 bases lay in between. This CDR3 spans 13 amino acids. CDR3 coding DNA: TGTGCCATCGCGAGCGACTCCCAAGAGACCCAGTACTTC. Amino acid sequence: CAIASDSQETQYF.

This clone has a handful of counts. The rearrangement joins TRBV5-6 to TRBJ2-7; TRBD1 agrees at 7 bases. Germline V lookup: CDR1 SGHDT, CDR2 YYEEEE. The CDR3 sequence is 14 residues long. With 4 bases clipped from V and 0 bases from J, the junction kept 4 bases outside the gene matches. Written as DNA, the CDR3 is TGTGCCAGCAGCCGAGGACAGGCCTCCTACGAGCAGTACTTC. Protein: CASSRGQASYEQYF. Together with reference TRBV5-6 and TRBJ2-7, the CDR3 gives the full variable domain: DAGVTQSPTHLIKTRGQQVTLRCSPKSGHDTVSWYQQALGQGPQFIFQYYEEEERQRGNFPDRFSGHQFPNYSSELNVNALLLGDSALYLCASSRGQASYEQYFGPGTRLTVT.

The chain links TRBV30 to TRBJ1-2; TRBD1 matches 7 bases. Germline CDR1 GTSNPN, CDR2 SVGIG (reference sequence). The CDR3 loop spans 13 amino acids. The CDR3 here is CAYGQDDTYGYTF. The CDR3 DNA follows: TGTGCATATGGACAGGACGACACCTATGGCTACACCTTC.

The chain joins TRBV11-2 to TRBJ1-1, with D maybe TRBD1 (5 bases). With 5 bases removed from V and 5 bases from J, the gap between germline ends came to 21 bases. This CDR3 is 16 amino acids long. Germline loops: CDR1 SGHAT, CDR2 FQNNGV. The DNA for the CDR3 is TGTGCCAGCAGCCCCAATCTCGGGGGTGGGAAGACTGAAGCTTTCTTT. Encoded protein: CASSPNLGGGKTEAFF. The entire variable domain, with the rest obtained from reference TRBV11-2 and TRBJ1-1, is as follows: EAGVAQSPRYKIIEKRQSVAFWCNPISGHATLYWYQQILGQGPKLLIQFQNNGVVDDSQLPKDRFSAERLKGVDSTLKIQPAKLEDSAVYLCASSPNLGGGKTEAFFGQGTRLTVV.

The chain uses TRBV29-1 and TRBJ1-2; D is possibly TRBD1 (6 bases). Trimming removed 7 bases from V and 0 bases from J, with 12 bases in between. The CDR3 length is 13 residues. Germline V gives CDR1 SQVTM, CDR2 ANQGSEA. CDR3 in amino acids: CSGNRVTNYGYTF. In nucleotides, the CDR3 is TGCAGCGGAAACAGGGTTACTAACTATGGCTACACCTTC. Together with reference TRBV29-1 and TRBJ1-2, the CDR3 gives the full variable domain: SAVISQKPSRDICQRGTSLTIQCQVDSQVTMMFWYRQQPGQSLTLIATANQGSEATYESGFVIDKFPISRPNLTFSTLTVSNMSPEDSSIYLCSGNRVTNYGYTFGSGTRLTVV.

This clone showed up just a few times. This chain links TRBV9 with TRBJ1-6; no clear D gene. This CDR3 is 14 amino acids long. Germline CDR1 and CDR2: SGDLS and YYNGEE. The V and J ends lost 2 bases and 9 bases respectively, with 12 bases between them. The CDR3 nucleotides are TGTGCCAGCAGCGTCGGGCAGGCCAGTTCACCCCTCCACTTT. Amino acids: CASSVGQASSPLHF.

Only a few counts were recorded for this clone. This chain links TRBV28 with TRBJ1-2; weak D call: TRBD1 (5 bases). V was trimmed by 5 bases and J by 3 bases, leaving 10 bases between them. The CDR3 is made up of 13 amino acids. Per the germline V gene, CDR1 is MDHEN and CDR2 is SYDVKM. The CDR3 sequence is CASSTGHHYGYTF. In nucleotides, the CDR3 is TGTGCCAGCAGTACCGGACATCACTATGGCTACACCTTC.

The chain uses TRBV7-9 and TRBJ1-2; TRBD1 agrees at 8 bases. Germline trimming cut 5 bases from V and 8 bases from J; bases unmatched to any gene: 10. The CDR3 sequence is 14 residues long. Germline CDR1 reads SEHNR; CDR2 reads FQNEAQ (reference sequence). The CDR3 sequence: CASSPNFRGRGYTF. The CDR3 DNA sequence: TGTGCCAGCAGCCCGAACTTCAGGGGGCGGGGCTACACCTTC.

J is TRBJ2-5 and V is TRBV10-3; D could derive from TRBD1 or TRBD2 (5 bases each). The ends were cut back, 6 bases at V and 11 bases at J, with 22 bases in the middle. This CDR3 is built from 14 residues. Germline V gene sequence: CDR1 ENHRY, CDR2 SYGVKD. The CDR3 DNA follows: TGTGCCATCAGAGACCCCGGGACCCAAATCGGGCAGTACTTC. It yields the protein CAIRDPGTQIGQYF.

By sample share, this clone is large. This sequence joins TRBV7-9 and TRBJ1-3, with D unresolved. The germline V gene encodes CDR1 SEHNR and CDR2 FQNEAQ (reference sequence). Trimming left V 3 bases short and J 8 bases short, with 14 bases between. This CDR3 is 14 amino acids long. In DNA, the CDR3 is TGTGCCAGCAGCTTGCCCGTATCTACAGACACCATATATTTT. Protein: CASSLPVSTDTIYF.

This clone appeared a single time. The J gene is TRBJ2-3, the V gene TRBV15, with D perhaps matching TRBD1 (5 bases). The CDR3 covers 17 residues. Trimming stripped 4 bases from V and 0 bases from J, with 17 bases between. Germline loops: CDR1 LNHNV, CDR2 YYDKDF (reference sequence). The CDR3 protein is CATSTSQGYSSTDTQYF. CDR3 coding DNA: TGTGCCACCAGCACCAGCCAGGGATATTCTAGCACAGATACGCAGTATTTT.

V gene TRBV6-5 combines with J gene TRBJ2-7; D unresolved. Germline V lookup: CDR1 MNHEY, CDR2 SVGAGI. CDR3 size: 14 residues. The V and J ends lost 6 bases and 0 bases respectively, with 12 bases between them. CDR3 nucleotides: TGTGCCAGCAGCCGATACACGAGCTCCTACGAGCAGTACTTC. This encodes CASSRYTSSYEQYF.